Listed below are T cell receptor beta chains from one sample, sequenced in a study of long-term antiretroviral therapy in people with HIV. Measured with immunoSEQ multiplex PCR; TCRdb has only the in-frame clones, and not every one. The profile shows 30,000 or so clones, 85% to 95% of them singletons. The sample was unsorted PBMCs, taken 6.2 years after starting antiretroviral therapy. Receptor source: a man aged 35 to 55 with HIV. CDR3s include the opening cysteine and the closing phenylalanine or tryptophan. The D gene is left open where the match is weak. The size field is filled for only some rows; it gives once, few, many or a size class.

V gene: TRBV30; clone size: NA; D gene: TRBD1; J gene: TRBJ2-2; CDR3 protein: CAWSTRGSAGELFF; CDR3 DNA: TGTGCCTGGAGTACCAGGGGGAGCGCCGGGGAGCTGTTTTTT
V gene: TRBV5-6; clone size: NA; D gene: TRBD2; J gene: TRBJ2-5; CDR3 protein: CASSKLAGGLETQYF; CDR3 DNA: TGTGCCAGCAGCAAACTAGCGGGGGGGCTGGAGACCCAGTACTTC
V gene: TRBV7-2; clone size: NA; D gene: TRBD1; J gene: TRBJ1-1; CDR3 protein: CASSYSLPRGGTEAFF; CDR3 DNA: TGTGCCAGCAGCTACTCTTTACCCAGGGGGGGCACTGAAGCTTTCTTT
V gene: TRBV10-3; clone size: NA; D gene: TRBD1; J gene: TRBJ1-4; CDR3 protein: CAISTGTAEKLFF; CDR3 DNA: TGTGCCATCAGTACCGGGACAGCTGAAAAACTGTTTTTT
V gene: TRBV6-1; clone size: once; D gene: NA; J gene: TRBJ1-4; CDR3 protein: CASSDLRGAGEKLFF; CDR3 DNA: TGTGCCAGCAGTGACCTCCGCGGGGCGGGGGAAAAACTGTTTTTT
V gene: TRBV5-1; clone size: NA; D gene: NA; J gene: TRBJ1-2; CDR3 protein: CASSPVPNYGYTF; CDR3 DNA: TGCGCCAGCAGCCCCGTGCCTAACTATGGCTACACCTTC
V gene: TRBV7-3; clone size: once; D gene: TRBD1; J gene: TRBJ1-2; CDR3 protein: CASRGQGGGYTF; CDR3 DNA: TGTGCCAGCAGGGGACAGGGCGGGGGCTACACCTTC
V gene: TRBV9; clone size: once; D gene: NA; J gene: TRBJ1-3; CDR3 protein: CASDRSVKGDTIYF; CDR3 DNA: TGTGCCAGCGACAGGTCCGTAAAGGGGGACACCATATATTTT
V gene: TRBV5-4; clone size: NA; D gene: NA; J gene: TRBJ2-1; CDR3 protein: CATGYRINEQFF; CDR3 DNA: TGTGCCACAGGGTATAGGATCAATGAGCAGTTCTTC
V gene: TRBV10-1; clone size: NA; D gene: NA; J gene: TRBJ2-3; CDR3 protein: CASSEGGDTQYF; CDR3 DNA: TGCGCCAGCAGTGAAGGCGGGGATACGCAGTATTTT
V gene: TRBV7-9; clone size: NA; D gene: TRBD2; J gene: TRBJ2-1; CDR3 protein: CASKAIAGVNNEQFF; CDR3 DNA: TGTGCCAGCAAGGCAATAGCGGGAGTGAACAATGAGCAGTTCTTC
V gene: TRBV19; clone size: NA; D gene: TRBD2; J gene: TRBJ2-1; CDR3 protein: CASSIASGKYNEQFF; CDR3 DNA: TGTGCCAGTAGTATAGCTAGCGGGAAGTACAATGAGCAGTTCTTC
V gene: TRBV28; clone size: NA; D gene: NA; J gene: TRBJ1-2; CDR3 protein: CASSLMGIGDGYYGYTF; CDR3 DNA: TGTGCCAGCAGTTTAATGGGTATTGGCGATGGGTACTATGGCTACACCTTC
V gene: TRBV5-5; clone size: NA; D gene: NA; J gene: TRBJ2-7; CDR3 protein: CASSLGGEQYF; CDR3 DNA: TGTGCCAGCAGCTTGGGAGGGGAGCAGTACTTC
V gene: TRBV7-6; clone size: NA; D gene: NA; J gene: TRBJ2-4; CDR3 protein: CASSLAAGAKNIQYF; CDR3 DNA: TGTGCCAGCAGCTTAGCCGCGGGAGCCAAAAACATTCAGTACTTC
V gene: TRBV4-2; clone size: NA; D gene: TRBD1; J gene: TRBJ1-3; CDR3 protein: CASSQDLQGAPGNTIYF; CDR3 DNA: TGTGCCAGCAGCCAAGATCTACAGGGGGCGCCTGGAAACACCATATATTTT
V gene: TRBV14; clone size: NA; D gene: NA; J gene: TRBJ1-3; CDR3 protein: CASSQVQGRNTIYF; CDR3 DNA: TGTGCCAGCAGCCAAGTACAGGGAAGAAACACCATATATTTT
V gene: TRBV4-3; clone size: NA; D gene: NA; J gene: TRBJ2-7; CDR3 protein: CASSQATGPYEQYF; CDR3 DNA: TGCGCCAGCAGCCAGGCTACCGGTCCCTACGAGCAGTACTTC
V gene: TRBV6-1; clone size: NA; D gene: TRBD1; J gene: TRBJ1-1; CDR3 protein: CASSEGTGDEAFF; CDR3 DNA: TGTGCCAGCAGTGAAGGCACAGGGGATGAAGCTTTCTTT
V gene: TRBV6-5; clone size: NA; D gene: TRBD1; J gene: TRBJ1-2; CDR3 protein: CASRTGVYGYTF; CDR3 DNA: TGTGCCAGCAGAACAGGGGTCTATGGCTACACCTTC
V gene: TRBV6-5; clone size: NA; D gene: TRBD1; J gene: TRBJ1-1; CDR3 protein: CASKSGDRGNTEAFF; CDR3 DNA: TGTGCCAGCAAATCCGGGGACAGGGGAAACACTGAAGCTTTCTTT
V gene: TRBV7-6; clone size: NA; D gene: NA; J gene: TRBJ1-1; CDR3 protein: CASSANQGYMNTEAFF; CDR3 DNA: TGTGCCAGCAGCGCCAACCAGGGATACATGAACACTGAAGCTTTCTTT
V gene: TRBV5-4; clone size: NA; D gene: NA; J gene: TRBJ2-5; CDR3 protein: CASSLKGRGVGETQYF; CDR3 DNA: TGTGCCAGCAGCTTAAAGGGCAGGGGGGTGGGCGAGACCCAGTACTTC
V gene: TRBV7-9; clone size: NA; D gene: TRBD1; J gene: TRBJ2-1; CDR3 protein: CASSTGTGGFNEQFF; CDR3 DNA: TGTGCCAGCAGCACCGGGACAGGGGGCTTCAATGAGCAGTTCTTC
V gene: TRBV28; clone size: NA; D gene: NA; J gene: TRBJ2-2; CDR3 protein: CASSSPYRESGELFF; CDR3 DNA: TGTGCCAGCAGTTCTCCTTACAGGGAATCCGGGGAGCTGTTTTTT
V gene: TRBV9; clone size: NA; D gene: TRBD1; J gene: TRBJ2-2; CDR3 protein: CASRLGTGLTGELFF; CDR3 DNA: TGTGCCAGCAGACTCGGGACAGGGTTAACCGGGGAGCTGTTTTTT
V gene: TRBV5-8; clone size: NA; D gene: TRBD2; J gene: TRBJ2-7; CDR3 protein: CASSLDLADVYEQYF; CDR3 DNA: TGTGCCAGCAGCTTGGATCTAGCGGATGTCTACGAGCAGTACTTC
V gene: TRBV6-1; clone size: NA; D gene: TRBD2; J gene: TRBJ2-1; CDR3 protein: CASTQTSGGRYEQFF; CDR3 DNA: TGTGCCAGCACCCAGACTAGCGGGGGTCGGTATGAGCAGTTCTTC
V gene: TRBV2; clone size: NA; D gene: TRBD2; J gene: TRBJ2-7; CDR3 protein: CASRTSVPYEQYF; CDR3 DNA: TGTGCCAGCAGGACTAGCGTTCCCTACGAGCAGTACTTC
V gene: TRBV11-3; clone size: NA; D gene: NA; J gene: TRBJ2-1; CDR3 protein: CASSLGPPNTNEQFF; CDR3 DNA: TGTGCCAGCAGCTTAGGGCCCCCTAACACGAATGAGCAGTTCTTC
V gene: TRBV9; clone size: few; D gene: NA; J gene: TRBJ2-7; CDR3 protein: CASSPPTPYEQYF; CDR3 DNA: TGTGCCAGCAGCCCTCCCACACCCTACGAGCAGTACTTC
V gene: TRBV27; clone size: NA; D gene: TRBD1; J gene: TRBJ1-2; CDR3 protein: CASSSTGGNNYGYTF; CDR3 DNA: TGTGCCAGCAGTTCTACAGGGGGCAATAACTATGGCTACACCTTC
V gene: TRBV5-4; clone size: NA; D gene: NA; J gene: TRBJ2-3; CDR3 protein: CASSSGPWVPDTQYF; CDR3 DNA: TGTGCCAGCAGCTCGGGACCATGGGTCCCAGATACGCAGTATTTT
V gene: TRBV5-7; clone size: once; D gene: NA; J gene: TRBJ2-6; CDR3 protein: CASSAAANVLTF; CDR3 DNA: TGTGCCAGCAGCGCGGCGGCCAACGTCCTGACTTTC
V gene: TRBV29-1; clone size: NA; D gene: NA; J gene: TRBJ2-5; CDR3 protein: CSVGETQYF; CDR3 DNA: TGCAGCGTTGGTGAGACCCAGTACTTC
V gene: TRBV6-5; clone size: once; D gene: NA; J gene: TRBJ1-2; CDR3 protein: CASSYGQSYGYTF; CDR3 DNA: TGTGCCAGCAGTTACGGACAGAGTTATGGCTACACCTTC
V gene: TRBV11-2; clone size: NA; D gene: NA; J gene: TRBJ2-7; CDR3 protein: CASSLGLWGFSYEQYF; CDR3 DNA: TGTGCCAGCAGCTTAGGTCTATGGGGTTTTTCCTACGAGCAGTACTTC
V gene: TRBV18; clone size: NA; D gene: NA; J gene: TRBJ2-7; CDR3 protein: CASSQAGVPSSYEQYF; CDR3 DNA: TGTGCCAGCTCACAAGCAGGGGTCCCGAGCTCCTACGAGCAGTACTTC
V gene: TRBV11-2; clone size: once; D gene: NA; J gene: TRBJ1-3; CDR3 protein: CASSSGAFPGNTIYF; CDR3 DNA: TGTGCCAGCAGCTCAGGGGCATTTCCTGGAAACACCATATATTTT
V gene: TRBV30; clone size: NA; D gene: NA; J gene: TRBJ1-3; CDR3 protein: CASRSGNTIYF; CDR3 DNA: TGTGCCTCCAGGTCTGGAAACACCATATATTTT
V gene: TRBV19; clone size: NA; D gene: TRBD2; J gene: TRBJ2-1; CDR3 protein: CASSIPGGPYNEQFF; CDR3 DNA: TGTGCCAGTAGTATTCCGGGGGGGCCCTACAATGAGCAGTTCTTC
V gene: TRBV10-3; clone size: NA; D gene: NA; J gene: TRBJ1-2; CDR3 protein: CAISSGQALIYGYTF; CDR3 DNA: TGTGCCATCAGCTCCGGACAAGCTCTAATCTATGGCTACACCTTC
V gene: TRBV19; clone size: once; D gene: TRBD1; J gene: TRBJ1-3; CDR3 protein: CASTQRGPGNTIYF; CDR3 DNA: TGTGCCAGTACCCAAAGGGGGCCGGGAAACACCATATATTTT
V gene: TRBV25-1; clone size: NA; D gene: TRBD1; J gene: TRBJ2-1; CDR3 protein: CASSDETGLNEQFF; CDR3 DNA: TGTGCCAGCAGTGATGAGACAGGGTTAAATGAGCAGTTCTTC
V gene: TRBV19; clone size: NA; D gene: NA; J gene: TRBJ2-2; CDR3 protein: CASSLHSAGGNTGELFF; CDR3 DNA: TGTGCCAGTAGTTTACACAGTGCGGGCGGGAACACCGGGGAGCTGTTTTTT
V gene: TRBV19; clone size: NA; D gene: TRBD1; J gene: TRBJ1-3; CDR3 protein: CASSPPTGQRNTIYF; CDR3 DNA: TGTGCCAGTAGTCCTCCGACAGGGCAGAGAAACACCATATATTTT
V gene: TRBV7-9; clone size: NA; D gene: NA; J gene: TRBJ2-7; CDR3 protein: CASSNSGNSYEQYF; CDR3 DNA: TGTGCCAGCAGCAATAGCGGAAACTCCTACGAGCAGTACTTC
V gene: TRBV10-3; clone size: NA; D gene: NA; J gene: TRBJ1-2; CDR3 protein: CAISESREGPLNYTF; CDR3 DNA: TGTGCCATCAGTGAGTCGCGGGAGGGCCCTTTGAACTACACCTTC
V gene: TRBV6-6; clone size: NA; D gene: NA; J gene: TRBJ1-2; CDR3 protein: CASSYSSRVGSRGYTF; CDR3 DNA: TGTGCCAGCAGTTACTCGAGTAGGGTAGGGTCTAGGGGCTACACCTTC
V gene: TRBV27; clone size: NA; D gene: NA; J gene: TRBJ1-1; CDR3 protein: CASRPRVRTEAFF; CDR3 DNA: TGTGCCAGCAGGCCAAGGGTGAGAACTGAAGCTTTCTTT
V gene: TRBV4-3; clone size: NA; D gene: TRBD1; J gene: TRBJ1-1; CDR3 protein: CASSQDQGTGVEIEAFF; CDR3 DNA: TGCGCCAGCAGCCAAGATCAGGGGACAGGGGTGGAGATTGAAGCTTTCTTT
V gene: TRBV5-6; clone size: NA; D gene: TRBD1; J gene: TRBJ2-5; CDR3 protein: CASSSLTFGTGKETQYF; CDR3 DNA: TGTGCCAGCAGCTCACTTACTTTCGGGACAGGGAAAGAGACCCAGTACTTC
V gene: TRBV16; clone size: NA; D gene: NA; J gene: TRBJ2-4; CDR3 protein: CASSQSADRNIQYF; CDR3 DNA: TGTGCCAGCAGCCAATCCGCGGACAGAAACATTCAGTACTTC
V gene: TRBV11-2; clone size: NA; D gene: NA; J gene: TRBJ2-3; CDR3 protein: CASSLEWRSSTDTQYF; CDR3 DNA: TGTGCCAGCAGCTTAGAATGGCGTTCTAGCACAGATACGCAGTATTTT
V gene: TRBV7-9; clone size: NA; D gene: NA; J gene: TRBJ2-5; CDR3 protein: CASSSGAPKTQYF; CDR3 DNA: TGTGCCAGCAGCAGCGGTGCCCCTAAGACCCAGTACTTC
V gene: TRBV6-5; clone size: NA; D gene: NA; J gene: TRBJ2-1; CDR3 protein: CASSYSRAGSYNEQFF; CDR3 DNA: TGTGCCAGCAGTTACTCGAGGGCAGGAAGCTACAATGAGCAGTTCTTC
V gene: TRBV5-6; clone size: once; D gene: NA; J gene: TRBJ1-1; CDR3 protein: CASSTLGAEAFF; CDR3 DNA: TGTGCCAGCAGCACATTAGGGGCTGAAGCTTTCTTT
V gene: TRBV14; clone size: NA; D gene: TRBD1; J gene: TRBJ2-5; CDR3 protein: CASSLGQAQMETQYF; CDR3 DNA: TGTGCCAGCAGCCTGGGACAGGCCCAGATGGAGACCCAGTACTTC